These T cell receptor beta chains were read from a single sample in a study of CD8 T cells in Susac syndrome. TCRdb re-called the immunoSEQ multiplex PCR reads with MiXCR, one entry per CDR3 protein. The sample lists some 120,000 distinct CDR3 sequences; around 94% were seen once. Sequenced: CD4+ T cells from PBMCs. These receptors all come from a human donor in good health. CDR3s include the opening cysteine and the closing phenylalanine or tryptophan. Each record gives: V gene, CDR3 length, J gene, CDR3 protein.

V: TRBV7-8; length: 17; J: TRBJ2-5; CDR3: CASYGLGDRGTQETQYF
V: TRBV5-4; length: 13; J: TRBJ2-7; CDR3: CASSREAAYEQYF
V: TRBV10-3; length: 12; J: TRBJ1-5; CDR3: CAHSGEGQPQHF
V: TRBV5-6; length: 18; J: TRBJ2-6; CDR3: CASSFEGTGFSGANVLTF
V: TRBV2; length: 13; J: TRBJ1-4; CDR3: CASRQGQGEKLFF
V: TRBV24-1; length: 14; J: TRBJ2-1; CDR3: CATSDDRTYNEQFF
V: TRBV29-1; length: 11; J: TRBJ1-2; CDR3: CSVSNIGGYTF
V: TRBV5-4; length: 14; J: TRBJ2-1; CDR3: CASSFPGTSNEQFF
V: TRBV30; length: 15; J: TRBJ1-4; CDR3: CAWSSDIQEWKKLFF
V: TRBV13; length: 14; J: TRBJ2-6; CDR3: CASRRAPGANVLTF
V: TRBV20-1; length: 15; J: TRBJ2-1; CDR3: CSARDRVAGINEQFF
V: TRBV7-8; length: 18; J: TRBJ2-6; CDR3: CASSLYRGVVLGANVLTF
V: TRBV15; length: 14; J: TRBJ1-3; CDR3: CATPGLLGGNTIYF
V: TRBV5-1; length: 15; J: TRBJ1-1; CDR3: CASSFADRLNTEAFF
V: TRBV2; length: 13; J: TRBJ1-3; CDR3: CASKGGAGNTIYF
V: TRBV5-6; length: 14; J: TRBJ2-7; CDR3: CASSLARGTYEQYF
V: TRBV12-3/TRBV12-4; length: 13; J: TRBJ1-1; CDR3: CASSLKGITEAFF
V: TRBV7-9; length: 14; J: TRBJ2-2; CDR3: CASSGLNYTGELFF
V: TRBV7-2; length: 15; J: TRBJ2-7; CDR3: CASSLEVVSSYEQYF
V: TRBV7-7; length: 13; J: TRBJ2-1; CDR3: CASSRTGDNEQFF
V: TRBV29-1; length: 15; J: TRBJ2-5; CDR3: CSVEDLAGIQETQYF
V: TRBV20-1; length: 14; J: TRBJ2-1; CDR3: CSAPPAGAINEQFF
V: TRBV3-1; length: 15; J: TRBJ2-3; CDR3: CASSLTGRGGDTQYF
V: TRBV29-1; length: 10; J: TRBJ1-2; CDR3: CSVSNRGYTF
V: TRBV3-1; length: 12; J: TRBJ2-1; CDR3: CASSQDDGEQFF
V: TRBV9; length: 15; J: TRBJ1-5; CDR3: CASSVQGLSNQPQHF
V: TRBV7-2; length: 14; J: TRBJ1-5; CDR3: CASSSYRVEQPQHF
V: TRBV12-3/TRBV12-4; length: 15; J: TRBJ2-3; CDR3: CASSTPGLGTDTQYF
V: TRBV20-1; length: 15; J: TRBJ2-7; CDR3: CSARSQDRGIYEQYF
V: TRBV4-1; length: 16; J: TRBJ2-7; CDR3: CASSQELGTDAYEQYF
V: TRBV7-2; length: 16; J: TRBJ2-2; CDR3: CASSLGFLAGAGELFF
V: TRBV5-1; length: 16; J: TRBJ2-7; CDR3: CASSPGLAQPSYEQYF
V: TRBV5-6; length: 15; J: TRBJ2-5; CDR3: CASSWGYPSQETQYF
V: TRBV5-4; length: 14; J: TRBJ2-7; CDR3: CASSREGRVDEQYF
V: TRBV7-9; length: 16; J: TRBJ1-3; CDR3: CASSFPQGRPGNTIYF
V: TRBV30; length: 13; J: TRBJ1-5; CDR3: CAWSVGDAQPQHF
V: TRBV30; length: 13; J: TRBJ1-4; CDR3: CAWSVWRDEKLFF